A selection of T cell receptor beta chains follows, all from one sample in a study of cytomegalovirus exposure and HLA in healthy donors. Method: immunoSEQ multiplex PCR; TCRdb's copy keeps in-frame clones and lacks some. The repertoire holds 150,000 to 200,000 clones, with around 83% as singletons. The sequenced sample consisted of PBMCs. These TCRs come from a man aged 45-65 years in good health and CMV-seropositive. The CDR3 runs from the conserved cysteine through the conserved F or W. D genes are given only for firm matches. Size tells how often a clone was seen (once, few, many) or the class of an expanded clone, and some rows leave it out.

abundance	d_gene	v_gene	j_gene	CDR3nt	CDR3aa
-	-	TRBV27	TRBJ2-7	TGTGCCAGCAGTTTACTTCGGGCTAGCGTTTACGAGCAGTACTTC	CASSLLRASVYEQYF
-	-	TRBV2	TRBJ2-3	TGTGCCAGCAGTAACTTAGGAGTGGCAGATACGCAGTATTTT	CASSNLGVADTQYF
once	-	TRBV5-6	TRBJ1-6	TGTGCCAGCAGCCCAAGGACAGCCTATAATTCACCCCTCCACTTT	CASSPRTAYNSPLHF
-	TRBD1	TRBV7-9	TRBJ1-1	TGTGCCAGCAGCATCAGGACAGGGGGCGGGAGCACTGAAGCTTTCTTT	CASSIRTGGGSTEAFF
-	TRBD1	TRBV4-2	TRBJ2-5	TGTGCCAGCAGCCAGGGGCCCGGGACAGAAGAGACCCAGTACTTC	CASSQGPGTEETQYF
-	-	TRBV4-3	TRBJ1-1	TGCGCCAGCAGCCACGAATTTGCGGCCTCCCAAGGGGCTGAAGCTTTCTTT	CASSHEFAASQGAEAFF
-	TRBD2	TRBV7-9	TRBJ2-1	TGTGCCAGCAGCTCCGGACTAGATGGAGATGAGCAGTTCTTC	CASSSGLDGDEQFF
-	-	TRBV7-8	TRBJ2-3	TGTGCCAGCAGCTTAGGTTCAGGCACAGATACGCAGTATTTT	CASSLGSGTDTQYF
-	-	TRBV7-8	TRBJ1-3	TGTGCCAGCAGCTTAGTGGTTGGGAGCTCTGGAAACACCATATATTTT	CASSLVVGSSGNTIYF
-	-	TRBV19	TRBJ1-5	TGTGCCAGCCTAGGGGATTTTAGCAATCAGCCCCAGCATTTT	CASLGDFSNQPQHF
once	-	TRBV7-9	TRBJ1-2	TGTGCCGGCAGCTCCCCAATTGGCGCTGAGGCCTATGGCTACACCTTC	CAGSSPIGAEAYGYTF
-	TRBD2	TRBV7-8	TRBJ2-2	TGTGCCAGCAGCCGTAGAAGACTAGCGGGAGGGCCGGACACCGGGGAGCTGTTTTTT	CASSRRRLAGGPDTGELFF
-	-	TRBV28	TRBJ1-2	TGTGCCAGCAGTTTTAGTTCGAGGGGGTTGAATGGCTACACCTTC	CASSFSSRGLNGYTF
-	TRBD2	TRBV28	TRBJ2-4	TGTGCCAGCAGTTCGATTCCGGGACTAGCGGGTACTACCTTAGCCAAAAACATTCAGTACTTC	CASSSIPGLAGTTLAKNIQYF
few	-	TRBV30	TRBJ2-7	TGTGCCTGGATGGGGGCTCCAGCCTACGAGCAGTACTTC	CAWMGAPAYEQYF
-	TRBD2	TRBV5-1	TRBJ2-5	TGCGCCAGCAGCTTCATGGGACTAGCGGAAGAGACCCAGTACTTC	CASSFMGLAEETQYF